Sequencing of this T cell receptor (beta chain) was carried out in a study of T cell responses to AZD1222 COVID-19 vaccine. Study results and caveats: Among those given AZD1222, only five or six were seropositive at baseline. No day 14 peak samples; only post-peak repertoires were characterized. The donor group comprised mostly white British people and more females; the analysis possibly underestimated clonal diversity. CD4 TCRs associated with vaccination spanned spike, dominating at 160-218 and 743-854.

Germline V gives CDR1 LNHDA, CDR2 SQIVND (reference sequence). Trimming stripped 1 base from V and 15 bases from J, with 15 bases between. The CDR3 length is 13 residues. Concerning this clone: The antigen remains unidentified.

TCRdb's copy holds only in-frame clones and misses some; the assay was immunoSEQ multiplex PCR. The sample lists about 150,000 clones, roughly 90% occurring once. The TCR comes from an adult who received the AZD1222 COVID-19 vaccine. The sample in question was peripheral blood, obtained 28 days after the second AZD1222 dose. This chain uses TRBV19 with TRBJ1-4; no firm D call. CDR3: CASSIVNPIGMFF. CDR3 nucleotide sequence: TGTGCCAGTAGTATAGTAAACCCGATCGGGATGTTTTTT.